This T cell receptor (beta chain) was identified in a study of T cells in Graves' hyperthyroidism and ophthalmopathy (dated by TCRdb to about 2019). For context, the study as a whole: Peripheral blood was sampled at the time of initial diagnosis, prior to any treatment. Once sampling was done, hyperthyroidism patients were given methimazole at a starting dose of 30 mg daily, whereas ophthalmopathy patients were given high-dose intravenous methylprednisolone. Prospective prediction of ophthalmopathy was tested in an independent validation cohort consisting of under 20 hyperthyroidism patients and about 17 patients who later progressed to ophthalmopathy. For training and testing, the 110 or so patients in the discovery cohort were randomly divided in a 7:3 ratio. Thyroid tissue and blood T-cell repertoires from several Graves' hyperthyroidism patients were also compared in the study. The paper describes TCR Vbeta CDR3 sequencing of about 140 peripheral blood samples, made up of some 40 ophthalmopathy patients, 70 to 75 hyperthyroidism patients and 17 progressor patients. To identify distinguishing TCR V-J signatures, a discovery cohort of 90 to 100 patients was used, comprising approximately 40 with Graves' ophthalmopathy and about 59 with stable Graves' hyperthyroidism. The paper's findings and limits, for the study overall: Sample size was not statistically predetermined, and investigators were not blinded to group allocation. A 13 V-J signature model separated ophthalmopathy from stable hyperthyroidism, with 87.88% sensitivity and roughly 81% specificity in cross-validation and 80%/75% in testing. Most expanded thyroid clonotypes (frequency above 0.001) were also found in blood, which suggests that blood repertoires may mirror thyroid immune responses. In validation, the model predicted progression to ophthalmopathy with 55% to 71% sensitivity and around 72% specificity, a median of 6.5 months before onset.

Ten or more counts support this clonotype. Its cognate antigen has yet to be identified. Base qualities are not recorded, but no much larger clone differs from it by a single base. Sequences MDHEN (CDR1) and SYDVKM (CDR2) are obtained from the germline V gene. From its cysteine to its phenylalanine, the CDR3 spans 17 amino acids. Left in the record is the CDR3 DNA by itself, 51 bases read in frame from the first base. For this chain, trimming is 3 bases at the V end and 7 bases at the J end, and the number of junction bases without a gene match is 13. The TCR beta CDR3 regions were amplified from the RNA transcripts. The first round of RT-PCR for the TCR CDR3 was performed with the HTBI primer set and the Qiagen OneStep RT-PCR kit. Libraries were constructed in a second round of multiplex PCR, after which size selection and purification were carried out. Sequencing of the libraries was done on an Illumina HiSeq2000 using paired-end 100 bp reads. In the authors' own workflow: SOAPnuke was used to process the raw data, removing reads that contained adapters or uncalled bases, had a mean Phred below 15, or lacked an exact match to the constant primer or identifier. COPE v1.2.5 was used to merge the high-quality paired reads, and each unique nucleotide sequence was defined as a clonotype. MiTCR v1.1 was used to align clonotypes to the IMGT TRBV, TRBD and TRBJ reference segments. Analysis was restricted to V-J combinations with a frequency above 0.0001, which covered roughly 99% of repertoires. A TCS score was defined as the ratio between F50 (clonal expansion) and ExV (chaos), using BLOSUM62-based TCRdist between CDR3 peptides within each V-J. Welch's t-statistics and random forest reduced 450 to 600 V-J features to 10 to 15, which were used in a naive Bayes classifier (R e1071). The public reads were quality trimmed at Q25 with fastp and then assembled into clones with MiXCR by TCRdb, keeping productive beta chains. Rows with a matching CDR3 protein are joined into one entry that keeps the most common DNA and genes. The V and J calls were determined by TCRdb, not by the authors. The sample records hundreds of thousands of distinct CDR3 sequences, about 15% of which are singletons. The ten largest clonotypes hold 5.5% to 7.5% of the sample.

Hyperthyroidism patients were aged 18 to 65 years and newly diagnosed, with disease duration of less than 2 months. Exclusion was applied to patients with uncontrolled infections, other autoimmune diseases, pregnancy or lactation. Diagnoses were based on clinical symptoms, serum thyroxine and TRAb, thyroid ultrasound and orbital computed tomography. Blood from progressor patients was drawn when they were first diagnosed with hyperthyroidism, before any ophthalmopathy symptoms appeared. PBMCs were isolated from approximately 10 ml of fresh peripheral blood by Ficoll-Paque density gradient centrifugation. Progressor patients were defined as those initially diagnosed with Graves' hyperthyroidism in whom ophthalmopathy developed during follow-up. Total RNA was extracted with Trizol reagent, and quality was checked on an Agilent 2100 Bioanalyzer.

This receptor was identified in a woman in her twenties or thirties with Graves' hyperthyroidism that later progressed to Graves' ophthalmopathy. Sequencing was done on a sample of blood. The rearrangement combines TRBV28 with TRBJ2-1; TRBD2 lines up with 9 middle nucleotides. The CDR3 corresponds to CASSFGVSGRTRNEQFF. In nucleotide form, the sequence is TGTGCCAGCAGTTTTGGAGTTAGCGGGAGAACGAGGAATGAGCAGTTCTTC.